Sequencing of this TCR beta chain was carried out in a study of OX40 agonist ivuxolimab in advanced cancers. Regarding the study as a whole: Among T cells, CD8+ cells averaged more expanded clones than CD4+ cells.

Using immunoSEQ multiplex PCR, the repertoire was profiled, and TCRdb retains in-frame clones only, with some absent. The data show about 21,000 clones, 85% to 90% seen once. As for this clone: Its matching antigen is unknown.

The sample was CD4+ or CD8+ T cells sorted from blood, taken in a trial of the OX40 agonist ivuxolimab. This receptor was taken from an adult with an advanced solid tumor such as melanoma, head and neck, liver or kidney cancer.

The CDR3 here is CASRPPLGTGGTGELFF. The DNA for the CDR3 is TGTGCCAGTAGACCTCCGTTGGGGACGGGTGGAACCGGGGAGCTGTTTTTT. The rearrangement joins TRBV19 to TRBJ2-2; D might be TRBD1 or TRBD2, each matching 5 bases. Germline CDR1 reads LNHDA; CDR2 reads SQIVND (reference sequence). This CDR3 is 17 amino acids long. Trimming cost V 6 bases and J 5 bases, with 22 bases left between them.